The table lists the clone carrying this T cell receptor beta chain with a few counts. The antigen remains unidentified. This sample was included in a study of PD-L1 blockade in urothelial cancer. Profiling relied on immunoSEQ multiplex PCR, and the TCRdb table lists in-frame clones only, not all of them. This table has about 80,000 clones, 87% appearing once. The germline CDR1 and CDR2 sequences are LNHDA and SQIVND (reference sequence). With 6 bases removed from V and 4 bases from J, the gap between germline ends came to 16 bases. The length of the CDR3 is 15 residues. Study results and limitations: Greater 3-week expansion of tumor-associated blood clones was recorded for durable-benefit patients.

This specimen was PBMCs, taken around atezolizumab (anti-PD-L1) treatment. This chain links TRBV19 with TRBJ2-1, with D perhaps matching TRBD2 (6 bases). The origin of this receptor is a woman in her 70s with urothelial cancer. The CDR3 loop is CASRDHGTLYNEQFF. CDR3 bases: TGTGCCAGTAGGGATCACGGGACTCTTTACAATGAGCAGTTCTTC.